The rows below give T cell receptor beta chains drawn from one sample of a study of OX40 agonist ivuxolimab in advanced cancers. Using immunoSEQ multiplex PCR, the repertoire was profiled, and TCRdb retains in-frame clones only, with some absent. The table shows 98,000 or so clones, with around 85% occurring only once. This specimen was CD4+ or CD8+ T cells sorted from blood, taken in a trial of the OX40 agonist ivuxolimab. Source of these receptors: an adult with an advanced solid tumor such as melanoma, head and neck, liver or kidney cancer. The CDR3 runs from the conserved cysteine through the conserved F or W. D genes are given only for firm matches. Where a row states a size, it is once, few, many or the class of an expanded clone; other rows omit it.

V gene	CDR3 length	clone size	D gene	J gene	CDR3 DNA	CDR3 protein
TRBV21-1	15	.	.	TRBJ2-5	TGTGCCAGCAGCTCCAGACTAGCGGAAAAAGAGACCCAGTACTTC	CASSSRLAEKETQYF
TRBV11-3	13	.	TRBD2	TRBJ2-1	TGTGCCAGCAGCACCCGCCGGGGGGGGGAGCAGTTCTTC	CASSTRRGGEQFF
TRBV11-2	12	.	.	TRBJ1-1	TGTGCCAGCAGCTTCGACAGATTGGGGGCTTTCTTT	CASSFDRLGAFF
TRBV10-3	14	.	.	TRBJ1-2	TGTGCCATCTCCGGAACAGGGAGTGACTATGGCTACACCTTC	CAISGTGSDYGYTF
TRBV7-3	15	.	.	TRBJ2-6	TGTGCCAGCAGCCTCTCATACTCTGGGGCCAACGTCCTGACTTTC	CASSLSYSGANVLTF
TRBV2	13	.	TRBD1	TRBJ1-1	TGTGCCAGTAGGGGACAGAGGAACACTGAAGCTTTCTTT	CASRGQRNTEAFF
TRBV30	10	.	.	TRBJ1-1	TGTGCTTGGAGAAGGACTGAAGCTTTCTTT	CAWRRTEAFF
TRBV6-1	15	.	.	TRBJ2-7	TGTGCCAGCAGTGAAGTCCCAGGGCCTCCCTACGAGCAGTACTTC	CASSEVPGPPYEQYF
TRBV18	13	.	.	TRBJ2-3	TGTGCCAGCTCACCCTCCCCAACAGATACGCAGTATTTT	CASSPSPTDTQYF
TRBV6-4	13	.	.	TRBJ1-2	TGTGCCAGCAGTGACTCCGGTACCTATGGCTACACCTTC	CASSDSGTYGYTF
TRBV5-6	16	.	.	TRBJ1-2	TGTGCCAGCAGCTTGCCCTCCCCCGATGTCAACTATGGCTACACCTTC	CASSLPSPDVNYGYTF
TRBV7-9	14	.	.	TRBJ1-4	TGTGCCAGCAGCTTGGGAGGGGAGGAGGAAAAACTGTTTTTT	CASSLGGEEEKLFF
TRBV5-4	15	once	.	TRBJ1-2	TGTGCCAGCAGCTTAAGGGGTATTTTCTTACAAGGCTACACCTTC	CASSLRGIFLQGYTF
TRBV27	18	.	TRBD2	TRBJ2-1	TGTGCCAGCAGTTTCGCAGGTTCTAGCGGGAGGGCCAGCAGTGAGCAGTTCTTC	CASSFAGSSGRASSEQFF
TRBV2	13	.	TRBD1	TRBJ1-1	TGTGCCGGCCGGACAGGTTCAGGGACTGAAGCTTTCTTT	CAGRTGSGTEAFF
TRBV6-6	11	.	.	TRBJ1-1	TGTGCCAGCAGTCGAGGGACTGAAGCTTTCTTT	CASSRGTEAFF
TRBV13	17	.	.	TRBJ1-2	TGTGCCAGCAGCTTGGTAGGCGGGACCCTTTTTGACTATGGCTACACCTTC	CASSLVGGTLFDYGYTF
TRBV5-1	13	.	.	TRBJ2-5	TGCGCCAGCACCGAAGGCGGTCAAGAGACCCAGTACTTC	CASTEGGQETQYF
TRBV29-1	15	once	.	TRBJ2-1	TGCAGCGTTGTTTCTGGGGGCCTTCTTAGGAATGAGCAGTTCTTC	CSVVSGGLLRNEQFF
TRBV5-1	14	.	TRBD1	TRBJ2-3	TGCGCCAGCAGCTTCCGGGACAGACGGGATACGCAGTATTTT	CASSFRDRRDTQYF
TRBV12-5	13	.	TRBD1	TRBJ2-2	TGTGCTAGTGCCAGGACAGGGCGCGGGGAGCTGTTTTTT	CASARTGRGELFF
TRBV27	16	.	TRBD2	TRBJ2-3	TGTGCCAGCAGTTCCTGGACTAGCGGGGGCACAGATACGCAGTATTTT	CASSSWTSGGTDTQYF
TRBV7-7	16	.	.	TRBJ2-5	TGTGCCAGCAGCTTAGAGGCAGGGAGGAACGGTGGGACCCAGTACTTC	CASSLEAGRNGGTQYF
TRBV6-5	15	.	TRBD1	TRBJ1-5	TGTGCCAGCAGTATGACAGGGAATAGCAATCAGCCCCAGCATTTT	CASSMTGNSNQPQHF
TRBV27	14	.	TRBD1	TRBJ2-7	TGTGCCAGCAGATACAGGGGGCCGGAGTACGAGCAGTACTTC	CASRYRGPEYEQYF
TRBV28	17	.	TRBD2	TRBJ2-1	TGTGCCAGCAGCTCCCCCGGCGCGGGAGGGTACAATAATGAGCAGTTCTTC	CASSSPGAGGYNNEQFF
TRBV2	13	.	.	TRBJ1-5	TGTGCCAGCAGAGACAGTAGCAATCAGCCCCAGCATTTT	CASRDSSNQPQHF
TRBV20-1	11	.	.	TRBJ2-1	TGCAGTGCCGTCGGGAACAATGAGCAGTTCTTC	CSAVGNNEQFF
TRBV20-1	11	.	.	TRBJ1-5	TGCAGTGCTAGGGGCAATCAGCCCCAGCATTTT	CSARGNQPQHF
TRBV7-9	14	.	.	TRBJ2-3	TGTGCCAGCAGCTTAGGAGGACTCGCCGGTACGCAGTATTTT	CASSLGGLAGTQYF
TRBV7-2	13	.	.	TRBJ2-3	TGTGCCAGCAGCTCCCCCCCTGTGGATACGCAGTATTTT	CASSSPPVDTQYF
TRBV7-8	12	.	.	TRBJ1-1	TGTGCCAGCAGCTTACTGGTTGGGGAAGCTTTCTTT	CASSLLVGEAFF
TRBV7-2	14	.	.	TRBJ2-6	TGTGCCAGCCATACAGGCTCTGGGGCCAACGTCCTGACTTTC	CASHTGSGANVLTF
TRBV7-2	12	.	.	TRBJ2-3	TGTGCCAGCAGCTTAGTTGGCAATACGCAGTATTTT	CASSLVGNTQYF
TRBV30	16	.	TRBD2	TRBJ2-1	TGTGCCTGGAAAGGGACTAGCGGGATCTCCTACAATGAGCAGTTCTTC	CAWKGTSGISYNEQFF
TRBV14	16	.	.	TRBJ2-7	TGTGCCAGCAGCCAAGATCCGACGGACCAACTCTACGAGCAGTACTTC	CASSQDPTDQLYEQYF
TRBV7-3	13	once	.	TRBJ2-5	TGTGCCAGCAGCTTAGTGGTAGAAGAGACCCAGTACTTC	CASSLVVEETQYF
TRBV2	13	.	.	TRBJ2-5	TGTGCCAGCACAGGGACTTCTCAAGAGACCCAGTACTTC	CASTGTSQETQYF
TRBV7-9	13	.	.	TRBJ1-5	TGTGCCAGCAGCGGGGGGAGCAATCAGCCCCAGCATTTT	CASSGGSNQPQHF
TRBV6-1	12	.	.	TRBJ1-3	TGTGCCAGCAGGGGGGCTGGAAACACCATATATTTT	CASRGAGNTIYF
TRBV21-1	16	.	.	TRBJ1-2	TGTGCCAGCAGCAAAGAGACGGTTTATTCGAACTATGGCTACACCTTC	CASSKETVYSNYGYTF
TRBV7-9	13	.	TRBD1	TRBJ1-2	TGTGCCAGCAGCGACGACAGGGTTAATGGCTACACCTTC	CASSDDRVNGYTF
TRBV6-6	16	few	.	TRBJ1-2	TGTGCCAGCAGTTACTCCGACGGCCCTCAAACCTATGGCTACACCTTC	CASSYSDGPQTYGYTF
TRBV4-1	16	.	TRBD1	TRBJ2-2	TGCGCCAGCAGCCACCCCCCGGGACAGGGGGCTGGGGAGCTGTTTTTT	CASSHPPGQGAGELFF
TRBV19	13	.	.	TRBJ1-5	TGTGCCAGTAGCCCGCGGATCAATCAGCCCCAGCATTTT	CASSPRINQPQHF
TRBV7-2	17	.	.	TRBJ1-5	TGTGCCAGCAGCTTAAACATGGGACTGAGTTACAATCAGCCCCAGCATTTT	CASSLNMGLSYNQPQHF
TRBV28	16	.	.	TRBJ1-5	TGTGCCAGCAGTCGAACAGGTGGAGTGGGGGATCAGCCCCAGCATTTT	CASSRTGGVGDQPQHF
TRBV7-6	13	.	.	TRBJ2-1	TGTGCCAGCAGCCCCTGGAACTACAATGAGCAGTTCTTC	CASSPWNYNEQFF
TRBV25-1	16	.	TRBD2	TRBJ2-5	TGTGCCAGCAGTGCCTTACTAGCGGCCGCCCGGGAGACCCAGTACTTC	CASSALLAAARETQYF
TRBV4-1	16	.	TRBD1	TRBJ1-2	TGCGCCAGCAGCCCCCGGGACAGGCGATGGGACTATGGCTACACCTTC	CASSPRDRRWDYGYTF
TRBV18	13	.	.	TRBJ2-5	TGTGCCAGCTCACCAGGGGAAGGGGAGACCCAGTACTTC	CASSPGEGETQYF
TRBV5-1	15	once	.	TRBJ2-5	TGCGCCAGCAGCTTGGTTGCGAGCAGCCAAGAGACCCAGTACTTC	CASSLVASSQETQYF
TRBV30	13	.	.	TRBJ1-1	TGTGCCGAAAGGCAGGGTTCGAACACTGAAGCTTTCTTT	CAERQGSNTEAFF
TRBV2	14	.	TRBD1	TRBJ1-2	TGTGCCAGCAGTGGACAGGGTGATATGCGTGGCTACACCTTC	CASSGQGDMRGYTF
TRBV28	14	.	.	TRBJ1-3	TGTGCCAGCAGTCAGCCTATTGTGGGAAACACCATATATTTT	CASSQPIVGNTIYF
TRBV5-5	15	.	.	TRBJ2-3	TGTGCCAGCAGCTCCGGACCCTTTAGCACAGATACGCAGTATTTT	CASSSGPFSTDTQYF
TRBV5-1	15	.	TRBD1	TRBJ1-6	TGCGCCAGCAGCTTGGCGACAGGGACGGGTTCACCCCTCCACTTT	CASSLATGTGSPLHF
TRBV4-3	16	.	TRBD1	TRBJ2-2	TGCGCCAGCAGCCCCAGGGGGACGGGAAAGGGCGGGGAGCTGTTTTTT	CASSPRGTGKGGELFF
TRBV9	15	.	TRBD2	TRBJ2-2	TGTGCCAGCAGTCGGACTAGCGGGAACACCGGGGAGCTGTTTTTT	CASSRTSGNTGELFF